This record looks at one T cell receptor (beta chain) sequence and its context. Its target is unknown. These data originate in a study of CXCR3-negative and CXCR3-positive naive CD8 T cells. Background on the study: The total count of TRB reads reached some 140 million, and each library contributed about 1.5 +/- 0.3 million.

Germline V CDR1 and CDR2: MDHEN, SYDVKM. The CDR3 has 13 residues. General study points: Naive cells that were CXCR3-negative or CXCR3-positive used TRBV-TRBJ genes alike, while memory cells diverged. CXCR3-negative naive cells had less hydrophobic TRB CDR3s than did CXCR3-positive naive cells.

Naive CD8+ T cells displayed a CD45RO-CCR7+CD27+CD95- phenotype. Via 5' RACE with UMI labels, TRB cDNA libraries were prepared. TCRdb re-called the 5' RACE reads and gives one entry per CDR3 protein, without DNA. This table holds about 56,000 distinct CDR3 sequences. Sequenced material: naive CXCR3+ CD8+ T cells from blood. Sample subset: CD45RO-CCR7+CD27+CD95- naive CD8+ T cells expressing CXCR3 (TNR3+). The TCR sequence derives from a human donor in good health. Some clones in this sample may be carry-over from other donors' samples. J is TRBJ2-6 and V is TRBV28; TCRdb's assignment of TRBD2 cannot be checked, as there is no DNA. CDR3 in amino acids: CASSPPGANVLTF.